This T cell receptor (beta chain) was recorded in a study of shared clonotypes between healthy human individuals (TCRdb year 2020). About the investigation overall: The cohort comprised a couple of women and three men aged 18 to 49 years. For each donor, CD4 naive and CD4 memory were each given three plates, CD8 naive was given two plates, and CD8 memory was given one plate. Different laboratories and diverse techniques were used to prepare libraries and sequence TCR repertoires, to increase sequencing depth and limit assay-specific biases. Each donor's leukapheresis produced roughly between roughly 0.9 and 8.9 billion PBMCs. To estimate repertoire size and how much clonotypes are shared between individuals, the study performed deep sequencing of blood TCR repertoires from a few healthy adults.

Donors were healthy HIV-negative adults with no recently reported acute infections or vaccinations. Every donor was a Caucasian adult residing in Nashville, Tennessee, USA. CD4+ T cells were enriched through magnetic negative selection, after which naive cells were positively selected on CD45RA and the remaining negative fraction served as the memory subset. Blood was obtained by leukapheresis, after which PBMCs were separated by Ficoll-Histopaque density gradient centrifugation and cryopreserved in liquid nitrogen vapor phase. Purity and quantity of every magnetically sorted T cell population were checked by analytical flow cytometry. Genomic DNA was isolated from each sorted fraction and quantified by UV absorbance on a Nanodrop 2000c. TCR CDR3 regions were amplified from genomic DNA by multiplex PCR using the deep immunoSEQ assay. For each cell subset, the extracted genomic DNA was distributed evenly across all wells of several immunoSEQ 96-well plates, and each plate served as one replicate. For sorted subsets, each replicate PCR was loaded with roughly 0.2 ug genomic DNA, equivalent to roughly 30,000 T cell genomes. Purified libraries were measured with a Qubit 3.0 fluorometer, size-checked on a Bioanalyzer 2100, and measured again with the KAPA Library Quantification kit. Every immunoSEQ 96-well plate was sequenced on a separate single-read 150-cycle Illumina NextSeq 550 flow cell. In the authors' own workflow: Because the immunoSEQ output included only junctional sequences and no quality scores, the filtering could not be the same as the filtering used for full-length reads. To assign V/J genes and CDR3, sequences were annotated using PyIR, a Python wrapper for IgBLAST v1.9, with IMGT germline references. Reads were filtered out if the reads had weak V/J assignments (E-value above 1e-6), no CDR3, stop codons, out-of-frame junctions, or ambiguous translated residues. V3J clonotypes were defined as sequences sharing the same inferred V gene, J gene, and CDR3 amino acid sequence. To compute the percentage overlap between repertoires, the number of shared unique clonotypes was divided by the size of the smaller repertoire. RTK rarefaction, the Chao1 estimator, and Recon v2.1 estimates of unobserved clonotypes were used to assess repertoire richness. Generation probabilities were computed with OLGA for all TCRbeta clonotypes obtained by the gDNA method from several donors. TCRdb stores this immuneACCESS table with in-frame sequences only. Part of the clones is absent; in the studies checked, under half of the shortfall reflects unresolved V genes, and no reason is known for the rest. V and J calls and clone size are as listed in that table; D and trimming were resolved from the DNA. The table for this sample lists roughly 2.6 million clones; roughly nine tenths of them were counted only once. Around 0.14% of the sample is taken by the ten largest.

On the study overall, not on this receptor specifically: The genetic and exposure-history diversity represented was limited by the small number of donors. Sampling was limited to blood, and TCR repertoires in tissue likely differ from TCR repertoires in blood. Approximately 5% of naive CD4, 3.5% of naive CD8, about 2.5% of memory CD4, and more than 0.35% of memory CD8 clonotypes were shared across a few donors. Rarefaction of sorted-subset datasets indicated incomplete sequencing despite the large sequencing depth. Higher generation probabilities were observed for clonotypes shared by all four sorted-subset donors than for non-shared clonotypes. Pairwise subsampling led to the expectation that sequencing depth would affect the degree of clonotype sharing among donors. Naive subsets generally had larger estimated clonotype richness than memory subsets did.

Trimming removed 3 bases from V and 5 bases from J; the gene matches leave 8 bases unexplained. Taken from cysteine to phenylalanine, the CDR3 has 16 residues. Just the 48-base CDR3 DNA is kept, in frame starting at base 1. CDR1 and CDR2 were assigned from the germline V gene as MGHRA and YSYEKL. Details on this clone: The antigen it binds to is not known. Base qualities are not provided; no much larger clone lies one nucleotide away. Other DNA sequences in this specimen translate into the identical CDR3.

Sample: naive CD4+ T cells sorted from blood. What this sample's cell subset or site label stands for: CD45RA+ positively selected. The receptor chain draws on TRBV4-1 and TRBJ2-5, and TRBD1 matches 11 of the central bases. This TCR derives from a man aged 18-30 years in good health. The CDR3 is CASSQSGQGAWETQYF. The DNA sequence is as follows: TGCGCCAGCAGCCAGTCCGGACAGGGGGCTTGGGAGACCCAGTACTTC.